This T cell receptor (beta chain) emerged from a study of response to subunit inactivated influenza vaccine. Findings of the study overall: The authors suggested that every seasonal influenza vaccination recruits few new T cells.

Germline trimming cut 6 bases from V and 0 bases from J; bases unmatched to any gene: 13. The CDR3 loop spans 19 amino acids. Germline V gives CDR1 MDHEN, CDR2 SYDVKM. A note on this clonotype: Its target is not known.

MiXCR, applied by TCRdb to the RT-PCR reads, yields one record per CDR3 protein. The sample records 650,000 or so distinct CDR3 sequences, about 14% being singletons. This chain joins TRBV28 and TRBJ2-1; 11 bases match TRBD2. This clonotype was obtained from a man aged 50 to 60 who received an inactivated influenza vaccine. The sequencing used PBMCs from blood, collected 14 to 15 days before vaccination. CDR3 nucleotide sequence: TGTGCCAGCAGCCCGACCGGGACTAGCGGACTCAGCTCCTACAATGAGCAGTTCTTC. Protein sequence: CASSPTGTSGLSSYNEQFF.